This T cell receptor beta chain was obtained from a study of patients and donors after allogeneic stem cell transplantation (dated by TCRdb to 2019 to 2021). This clonotype appeared a few times. The specificity of this receptor is unknown. No much larger clonotype is one base removed from it; base qualities were not supplied. Including cysteine and phenylalanine, the CDR3 has 15 amino acids. Of the read, only the CDR3 DNA is kept; its 45 bases are in frame from base 1. V is pared back by 2 bases and J by 2 bases, with 13 bases lying between the germline termini. CDR1 SEHNR and CDR2 FQNEAQ were looked up in the germline V gene (reference sequence). The method was RT-PCR. Instrument used: NextSeq 550. TCRdb reworked the public reads: Q25 trimming with fastp, MiXCR clone assembly, productive beta chains retained. Entries that share a CDR3 protein sequence are merged under the most common genes and DNA. This sample has some 880,000 distinct CDR3 sequences in its table, and around 17% of those were observed once. Of the sample, under 6.5% falls within the top ten clones.

The clonotype originates from a human donor who was either an allogeneic HSCT recipient or a stem cell or donor lymphocyte infusion donor (not recorded which). It is not recorded whose cells these are; they may come from a transplant donor. The sequencing sample was made of blood, either unsorted or a sorted T cell fraction (not recorded which). Rearrangement joined TRBV7-9 to TRBJ2-7; TRBD2 is perhaps the D gene, given 7 matching bases. Here the CDR3 is given as CASSLLAGATYEQYF. The bases read TGTGCCAGCAGCTTACTGGCGGGGGCGACCTACGAGCAGTACTTC.